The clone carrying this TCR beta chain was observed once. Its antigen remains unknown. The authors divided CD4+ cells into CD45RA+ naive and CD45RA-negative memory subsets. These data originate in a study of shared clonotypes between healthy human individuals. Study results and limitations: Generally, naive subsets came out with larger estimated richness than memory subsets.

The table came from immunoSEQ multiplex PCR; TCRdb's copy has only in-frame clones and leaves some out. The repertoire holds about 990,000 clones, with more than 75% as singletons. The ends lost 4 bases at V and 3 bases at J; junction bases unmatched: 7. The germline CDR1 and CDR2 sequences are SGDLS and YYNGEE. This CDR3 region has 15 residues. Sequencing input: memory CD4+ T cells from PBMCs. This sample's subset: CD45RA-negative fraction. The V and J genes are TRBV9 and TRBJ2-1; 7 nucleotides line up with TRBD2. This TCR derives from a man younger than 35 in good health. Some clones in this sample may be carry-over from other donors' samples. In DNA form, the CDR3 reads TGTGCCAGCAGCCCTGGGAGGGCAAACTACAATGAGCAGTTCTTC. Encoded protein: CASSPGRANYNEQFF. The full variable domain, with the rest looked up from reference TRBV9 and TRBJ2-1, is DSGVTQTPKHLITATGQRVTLRCSPRSGDLSVYWYQQSLDQGLQFLIQYYNGEERAKGNILERFSAQQFPDLHSELNLSSLELGDSALYFCASSPGRANYNEQFFGPGTRLTVL.